The 17 T cell receptor beta chains presented below share a single source sample, sequenced in a study of regulatory T cells in long-lasting Graves disease. Investigators prepared the TCR beta libraries by applying iRepertoire HTBI primers and Arm-PCR of CDR3 regions. TCRdb ran MiXCR on the multiplex PCR reads and lists one entry per CDR3 protein. The sample contains under 500,000 distinct CDR3 sequences, 16% of which appear only once. Stated time point: newly diagnosed GD, antithyroid drugs for less than 3 months. From PBMCs, RNA was extracted and then used to make the TCR library. In addition, the sample was reused for a study of T cells in Graves' hyperthyroidism and ophthalmopathy.

The source was peripheral blood mononuclear cells (PBMCs), collected at new diagnosis, from a patient treated with antithyroid drugs. Receptor source: a woman younger than 45 with Graves disease.

This clonotype has a count of ten or more. The CDR3 here is CSADPRDPDRSEQFF. The CDR3 DNA follows: TGCAGTGCTGACCCCCGGGACCCCGATAGGAGTGAGCAGTTCTTC. The chain joins TRBV20-1 to TRBJ2-1; possibly TRBD1 or TRBD2 for D (5 bases each). There are 15 residues in the CDR3. Trimming stripped 5 bases from V and 9 bases from J, with 23 bases between. Germline V CDR1 and CDR2: DFQATT, SNEGSKA (reference sequence).

The chain has TRBV7-2 and TRBJ2-5; no firm D call. The CDR3 totals 14 residues. V lost 2 bases, J lost 0 bases, and 7 bases lay in between. Germline CDR1 SGHTA, CDR2 FQGNSA. In nucleotides, the CDR3 is TGTGCCAGCAGCTTAAGGCCGTACCAAGAGACCCAGTACTTC. The encoded protein is CASSLRPYQETQYF. Full variable domain (remainder filled in from reference TRBV7-2 and TRBJ2-5): GAGVSQSPSNKVTEKGKDVELRCDPISGHTALYWYRQSLGQGLEFLIYFQGNSAPDKSGLPSDRFSAERTGGSVSTLTIQRTQQEDSAVYLCASSLRPYQETQYFGPGTRLLVL.

Many counts were recorded for this clonotype. In nucleotides, the CDR3 is TGTGCCAGCAGCCAAGATACCGGTAGCAATCAGCCCCAGCATTTT. It encodes CASSQDTGSNQPQHF. The chain recombines TRBV3-1 with TRBJ1-5; D gene ambiguous. The CDR3 totals 15 residues. Germline CDR1 and CDR2: LGHDT and YNNKEL (reference sequence). V was shortened by 0 bases and J by 0 bases, with 6 bases between the two germline ends.

This clonotype was picked up many times. J is TRBJ1-1 and V is TRBV18; 7 bases map to TRBD1. The V segment lost 6 bases and the J segment 5 bases; nucleotides outside the gene matches: 6. CDR1 is KGHSH and CDR2 is LQKENI in the germline V gene. CDR3 length: 13 residues. The CDR3 DNA reads as TGTGCCAGCTCGCGAGTCAGGGGGACTGAAGCTTTCTTT. Residues: CASSRVRGTEAFF.

This clonotype appeared a few times. The gene calls are TRBV13 and TRBJ2-7, with a possible D match to TRBD2 (5 bases). Trimming pared 6 bases from V and 0 bases from J, leaving 24 bases between. This CDR3 is 18 amino acids long. CDR1 is PRHDT and CDR2 is FYEKMQ in the germline V gene (reference sequence). This chain's CDR3 is CASSPRHGRALSSYEQYF. The CDR3 DNA reads as TGTGCCAGCAGTCCTCGACACGGGCGGGCCCTCAGCTCCTACGAGCAGTACTTC.

The table lists this clonotype with many counts. The J gene is TRBJ1-2, the V gene TRBV27, with D unresolved. Germline V gene lookup returns CDR1 MNHEY and CDR2 SMNVEV (reference sequence). The CDR3 loop spans 15 amino acids. V lost 6 bases and J 0 bases, leaving 14 bases between the germline ends. The CDR3 reads CASSPRLSPNYGYTF. CDR3 DNA: TGTGCCAGCAGCCCCCGACTCAGCCCTAACTATGGCTACACCTTC.

The chain recombines TRBV12-3 or TRBV12-4 with TRBJ2-1; the match to TRBD1 covers 11 bases. V dropped 5 bases and J dropped 2; count of bases not matched to a gene: 5. The CDR3 extends over 16 amino acids. DNA for the CDR3: TGTGCCAGCAGTGGGGACAGGGGGAGGGCCTACAATGAGCAGTTCTTC. It yields the protein CASSGDRGRAYNEQFF.

In this sample, this clonotype turned up a few times. V usage is TRBV28 and J usage is TRBJ2-2; 10 bases map to TRBD1. Trimming removed 10 bases from V and 4 bases from J; junction bases left unmatched: 6. Germline CDR1 and CDR2: MDHEN and SYDVKM. This CDR3 comprises 14 residues. The CDR3 spells CAITGTGVTGELFF. The DNA for the CDR3 is TGTGCCATCACCGGGACAGGGGTCACCGGGGAGCTGTTTTTT.

The sample holds a few counts of this clonotype. The chain carries TRBV6-5 and TRBJ1-4, with 7 bases aligning to TRBD1. In germline, CDR1 is MNHEY, CDR2 SVGAGI. The CDR3 loop spans 15 amino acids. J gave up 2 bases and V 2 bases, and 2 bases lay outside the gene matches. The CDR3 DNA reads as TGTGCCAGCAGTTACGGGGGACAGACTAATGAAAAACTGTTTTTT. Protein: CASSYGGQTNEKLFF.

As DNA, the CDR3 is TGTGCCACCAGCAGAGAAAGGGTAGCGGGAGGGGAAGATACGCAGTATTTT. The encoded protein is CATSRERVAGGEDTQYF. The chain is built from TRBV15 and TRBJ2-3; 11 nucleotides agree with TRBD2. This CDR3 region has 17 residues. Germline CDR1 is LNHNV and CDR2 is YYDKDF (reference sequence). V trimming: 0 bases; J trimming: 5 bases; junction bases outside the gene matches: 7.

This clonotype appeared a few times. The V call is TRBV27, the J call TRBJ1-2; the D gene is possibly TRBD1 (5 bases). With 6 bases removed from V and 0 bases from J, the gap between germline ends came to 14 bases. CDR1 and CDR2 (germline): MNHEY, SMNVEV (reference sequence). The CDR3 runs to 15 residues. The chain's CDR3 is CASSPVQGPNYGYTF. CDR3 sequence (DNA): TGTGCCAGCAGCCCAGTCCAGGGCCCTAACTATGGCTACACCTTC.

This clonotype was observed many times. The V gene is TRBV11-2, the J gene TRBJ1-3; the D gene is possibly TRBD1 (5 bases). V lost 1 base and J 0 bases, leaving 13 bases between the germline ends. CDR1 is SGHAT and CDR2 is FQNNGV in the germline V gene. CDR3 length equals 17 residues. CDR3 DNA: TGTGCCAGCAGCTTAGGGGGGGGTGACTCCTCTGGAAACACCATATATTTT. This sequence encodes CASSLGGGDSSGNTIYF.

This clonotype was detected many times. This CDR3 reads CASSGLAAGKADTQYF. The DNA of the CDR3 is TGCGCCAGCAGCGGACTAGCGGCAGGGAAGGCAGATACGCAGTATTTT. The rearrangement uses TRBV10-1 and TRBJ2-3, with TRBD2 matching 10 bases. After removal of 6 bases from V and 4 bases from J, the junction contained 10 bases not matched to a gene. The CDR3 is made up of 16 amino acids. Germline V gives CDR1 WNHNN, CDR2 SYGVQD (reference sequence).

The CDR3 sequence is CASRAGTGVETQYF. In DNA, the CDR3 is TGCGCCAGCAGGGCCGGGACAGGGGTTGAGACCCAGTACTTC. The rearrangement links TRBV5-1 to TRBJ2-5; TRBD1 matches 10 bases. The length of the CDR3 is 14 residues. CDR1 is SGHRS, CDR2 YFSETQ, per germline. The junction had 6 bases not matched to a gene; V was cut back by 5 bases and J by 5 bases.

This clonotype was seen ten or more times. The genes are TRBV18 and TRBJ2-5; weak D call: TRBD1 (6 bases). The CDR3 consists of 13 residues. The germline V gene encodes CDR1 KGHSH and CDR2 LQKENI. Trimming cost V 6 bases and J 0 bases, with 8 bases left between them. CDR3 region: CASSRGDQETQYF. DNA for the CDR3: TGTGCCAGCTCCAGGGGAGACCAAGAGACCCAGTACTTC.

This clonotype was seen many times. This sequence joins TRBV18 and TRBJ1-1; D gene uncertain. Looked up from germline, CDR1 is KGHSH and CDR2 is LQKENI. Trimming pared 0 bases from V and 0 bases from J, leaving 8 bases between. The CDR3 contains 15 residues. This chain's CDR3 is CASSPPGLMNTEAFF. Written as DNA, the CDR3 is TGTGCCAGCTCACCACCTGGACTGATGAACACTGAAGCTTTCTTT.

This clonotype occurred many times. The rearrangement uses TRBV28 and TRBJ2-1; 13 bases line up with TRBD2. CDR3 length equals 17 residues. The trim removed 3 bases at V and 5 bases at J, leaving 7 bases unmatched. Germline lookup yields CDR1 MDHEN and CDR2 SYDVKM. CDR3 sequence (DNA): TGTGCCAGCAGTTTTGCGGGGACTAGCGGGAAGGACAATGAGCAGTTCTTC. As protein: CASSFAGTSGKDNEQFF.